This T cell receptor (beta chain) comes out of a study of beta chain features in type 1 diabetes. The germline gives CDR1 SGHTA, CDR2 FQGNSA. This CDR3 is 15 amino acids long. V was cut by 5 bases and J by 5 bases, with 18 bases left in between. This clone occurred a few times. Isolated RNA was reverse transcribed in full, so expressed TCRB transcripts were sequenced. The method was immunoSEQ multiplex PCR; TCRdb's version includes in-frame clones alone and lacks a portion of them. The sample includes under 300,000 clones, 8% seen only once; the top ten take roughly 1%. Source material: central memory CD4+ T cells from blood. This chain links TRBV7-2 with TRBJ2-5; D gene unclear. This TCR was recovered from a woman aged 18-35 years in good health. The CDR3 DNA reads TGTGCCAGCAGCCCGACCTGGAGTGGTTGGGAGACCCAGTACTTC. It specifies CASSPTWSGWETQYF.